This paragraph covers one T cell receptor beta chain sequence. Antigen: not known. The protocol was immunoSEQ multiplex PCR, while the TCRdb copy is restricted to in-frame clones and leaves out a portion. Counted here are around 70,000 clones, 85% to 95% occurring once; the ten biggest clones make up about 1.4%. This sample is part of a study of brain T cells in children with intractable seizures. Study conclusions and caveats: HCMV serostatus was not known, and viral specificity came from CDR3 similarity only.

Here the sequenced sample was peripheral blood, taken at surgery. The sequence derives from a boy in the first two years of life with tuberous sclerosis and intractable seizures.

Here the CDR3 reads CASSLLRSLSNQPQHF. The CDR3 DNA follows: TGTGCCAGCAGTCTCCTCAGGAGTCTTAGCAATCAGCCCCAGCATTTT. The gene calls are TRBV28 and TRBJ1-5, with unresolved D. Germline V gene data show CDR1 as MDHEN and CDR2 as SYDVKM. The CDR3 has 16 amino acids. V lost 5 bases and J 0 bases, leaving 14 bases between the germline ends.